The 32 T cell receptor beta chains in this list originate from one sample, sequenced in a study of beta chain features in type 1 diabetes. The study's findings and limits: Type 1 diabetes patients showed a moderate but significant shortening of TCRB CDR3s in all four CD4+ subsets.

Their cognate antigens are unknown. The entirety of the isolated RNA underwent reverse transcription, so expressed TCRB transcripts were sequenced. Measured with immunoSEQ multiplex PCR; TCRdb has only the in-frame clones, and not every one. The data hold 600,000 or so clones, with 11% to 15% observed a single time. Sequencing used naive CD4+ T cells from blood. The source of these receptors is a man between 18 and 29 years old with type 1 diabetes.

The rearrangement joins TRBV9 to TRBJ1-6, with a weak D call TRBD1 (6 bases). In germline, CDR1 is SGDLS, CDR2 YYNGEE. The CDR3 covers 15 residues. V was cut by 0 bases and J by 7 bases, with 11 bases left in between. The CDR3 reads CASSVAGQGNSPLHF. CDR3 in DNA: TGTGCCAGCAGCGTAGCGGGCCAGGGGAATTCACCCCTCCACTTT.

This chain links TRBV28 with TRBJ2-3, with 9 nucleotides matching TRBD2. Germline CDR1 reads MDHEN; CDR2 reads SYDVKM. This CDR3 is 14 amino acids long. The V segment lost 8 bases and the J segment 3 bases; nucleotides outside the gene matches: 6. Written as DNA, the CDR3 is TGTGCCAGCCACGCGGGGGGGCGTACAGATACGCAGTATTTT. Its protein is CASHAGGRTDTQYF.

The chain links TRBV5-1 to TRBJ1-1; D possibly corresponds to TRBD1 (6 bases). Germline loops: CDR1 SGHRS, CDR2 YFSETQ. The germline V and J ends were trimmed by 6 bases and 1 base, with 13 bases remaining between them. CDR3 length: 14 residues. CDR3 bases: TGCGCCAGCACCATAGCGACAGGGAACACTGAAGCTTTCTTT. Protein sequence: CASTIATGNTEAFF.

This rearrangement joins TRBV7-8 to TRBJ2-7, with D uncertain. V gave up 6 bases and J gave up 3 bases, with 15 bases separating them. Germline loops: CDR1 SGHVS, CDR2 FQNEAQ. The length of the CDR3 is 14 residues. CDR3 protein: CASSKEFADYEQYF. The CDR3 DNA is TGTGCCAGCAGTAAAGAATTTGCGGACTACGAGCAGTACTTC.

V and J are TRBV7-6 and TRBJ1-6; TRBD1 is a possible D gene (6 bases). The V gene's germline CDR1 is SGHVS and CDR2 FNYEAQ. V shed 5 bases and J shed 6 bases, with 23 bases lying between them. The CDR3 spans 18 residues. The CDR3 DNA reads TGTGCCAGCAGCCCCCGGCTGGTGTGGCAGGGGAGTAATTCACCCCTCCACTTT. Protein product: CASSPRLVWQGSNSPLHF.

This clone was found a few times. This rearrangement joins TRBV11-2 to TRBJ2-1; D possibly corresponds to TRBD2 (6 bases). Trimming left V 1 base short and J 6 bases short, with 13 bases between. The CDR3 runs to 15 residues. Germline V gene sequence: CDR1 SGHAT, CDR2 FQNNGV. CDR3 loop: CASSLATSQTNEQFF. The CDR3 DNA reads as TGTGCCAGCAGCTTAGCTACTAGCCAAACCAATGAGCAGTTCTTC. Complete variable domain (other parts from reference TRBV11-2 and TRBJ2-1): EAGVAQSPRYKIIEKRQSVAFWCNPISGHATLYWYQQILGQGPKLLIQFQNNGVVDDSQLPKDRFSAERLKGVDSTLKIQPAKLEDSAVYLCASSLATSQTNEQFFGPGTRLTVL.

The table lists this clone with a few counts. The rearrangement joins TRBV25-1 to TRBJ1-2, with D unresolved. The CDR3 consists of 16 residues. In germline, CDR1 is MGHDK, CDR2 SYGVNS. Deletions cut 8 bases from V and 1 base from J, with 20 bases between. The chain's CDR3 is CASPDLYIGVNYGYTF. Here the CDR3 DNA reads TGTGCCAGCCCCGATCTGTACATAGGCGTTAACTATGGCTACACCTTC.

This chain uses TRBV5-4 with TRBJ2-7, with TRBD1 as a possible D gene (6 bases). V was shortened by 2 bases and J by 0 bases, with 15 bases between the two germline ends. CDR1 and CDR2 (germline): SGHNT, YYREEE (reference sequence). The CDR3 consists of 16 residues. The CDR3 nucleotides are TGTGCCAGCAGCTTTATAGTAGGGGGAAGCTCCTACGAGCAGTACTTC. Its translation: CASSFIVGGSSYEQYF.

This clone was counted between two and nine times. The CDR3 bases are TGTGCCAGCAGCTTGGGGAGACTAGCGGCCGAGCAGTACTTC. Protein: CASSLGRLAAEQYF. This chain joins TRBV11-2 and TRBJ2-7; 9 bases line up with TRBD2. This CDR3 is 14 amino acids long. J gave up 6 bases and V 3 bases, and 6 bases lay outside the gene matches. Germline CDR1 reads SGHAT; CDR2 reads FQNNGV.

The chain recombines TRBV18 with TRBJ1-1; the D is unclear. Trimming left V 4 bases short and J 4 bases short, with 10 bases between. The V gene's germline CDR1 is KGHSH and CDR2 LQKENI. The CDR3 has 13 residues. The CDR3 DNA reads TGTGCCAGCTCACGAGGGCGTGGCACTGAAGCTTTCTTT. Translating it yields CASSRGRGTEAFF.

Remarks on this clone: The sample has other DNA sequences that encode this CDR3 too. V usage is TRBV5-1 and J usage is TRBJ2-1; no clear D. Germline CDR1 and CDR2: SGHRS and YFSETQ. This CDR3 contains 11 residues. V shed 3 bases and J shed 7 bases, with 5 bases lying between them. The CDR3: CASSSDNEQFF. CDR3 DNA: TGCGCCAGCAGCTCCGATAATGAGCAGTTCTTC.

The J gene is TRBJ2-7, the V gene TRBV6-5, with D uncertain. The V and J ends lost 0 bases and 0 bases respectively, with 6 bases between them. In germline, CDR1 is MNHEY, CDR2 SVGAGI. The length of the CDR3 is 14 residues. CDR3 sequence reads: CASSYSPNSYEQYF. CDR3 sequence (DNA): TGTGCCAGCAGTTACTCTCCCAACTCCTACGAGCAGTACTTC.

V usage is TRBV5-1 and J usage is TRBJ2-7; D is undetermined. CDR3 size: 12 residues. Germline assignment: CDR1 SGHRS and CDR2 YFSETQ. Trimming cost V 3 bases and J 12 bases, with 16 bases left between them. The CDR3 region has the DNA TGCGCCAGCAGCTCTGGAGAGGCTAATAGGTACTTC. This encodes CASSSGEANRYF. Combining the CDR3 with reference TRBV5-1 and TRBJ2-7 gives the whole variable domain KAGVTQTPRYLIKTRGQQVTLSCSPISGHRSVSWYQQTPGQGLQFLFEYFSETQRNKGNFPGRFSGRQFSNSRSEMNVSTLELGDSALYLCASSSGEANRYFGPGTRLTVT.

This clone was seen a handful of times. The chain recombines TRBV30 with TRBJ1-6, with no clear D. CDR1 is GTSNPN and CDR2 is SVGIG in the germline V gene (reference sequence). The CDR3 covers 16 residues. V was cut by 4 bases and J by 6 bases, with 19 bases left in between. Here the CDR3 DNA reads TGTGCCTGGAATCAGCGCAGATCCGTTCGTAATTCACCCCTCCACTTT. It translates to CAWNQRRSVRNSPLHF.

This clone was detected a few times. The rearrangement uses TRBV9 and TRBJ2-4, with TRBD1 matching 7 bases. J gave up 3 bases and V 2 bases, and 2 bases lay outside the gene matches. CDR3 length: 14 amino acids. Germline lookup yields CDR1 SGDLS and CDR2 YYNGEE. The CDR3 region is CASSVGQIKNIQYF. The CDR3 nucleotides read TGTGCCAGCAGCGTGGGACAGATCAAAAACATTCAGTACTTC.

This clone was observed a few times. The rearrangement links TRBV19 to TRBJ2-5; D call uncertain. The CDR3 loop spans 13 amino acids. CDR1 and CDR2 (germline): LNHDA, SQIVND (reference sequence). The ends were cut back, 4 bases at V and 0 bases at J, with 6 bases in the middle. The CDR3 DNA follows: TGTGCCAGTAGTACCCAGTACCAAGAGACCCAGTACTTC. It encodes CASSTQYQETQYF.

This clone has just a few counts. The chain carries TRBV21-1 and TRBJ2-7; the table names TRBD2, a call not compared with the DNA. TRBV21-1 is assigned pseudogene status. The CDR3 consists of 15 residues. CDR3 residues: CASSRGLAGGYEQYF. For the CDR3, the DNA is TGTGCCAGCAGCAGAGGACTAGCGGGAGGCTACGAGCAGTACTTC.

This clone was seen a few times. This chain joins TRBV4-1 and TRBJ2-4; 7 nucleotides line up with TRBD1. From germline, CDR1 is MGHRA and CDR2 YSYEKL. This CDR3 spans 20 amino acids. With 0 bases clipped from V and 0 bases from J, the junction kept 14 bases outside the gene matches. The CDR3 region has the DNA TGCGCCAGCAGCCAAGATGAGGTCGGGACAGCCGGAGTAGCCAAAAACATTCAGTACTTC. Its translation is CASSQDEVGTAGVAKNIQYF.

V usage is TRBV30 and J usage is TRBJ2-2; 10 bases fit TRBD2. The CDR3 sequence is 15 residues long. The V segment lost 3 bases and the J segment 7 bases; nucleotides outside the gene matches: 8. Germline-derived CDR1 and CDR2 are GTSNPN and SVGIG (reference sequence). The CDR3 loop is CAWRGLAGVVGELFF. The CDR3 DNA is TGTGCCTGGAGAGGCCTAGCGGGAGTGGTCGGGGAGCTGTTTTTT.

The chain combines TRBV7-9 with TRBJ2-1; D is unresolved. CDR3 length: 15 amino acids. V was cut by 6 bases and J by 8 bases, with 20 bases left in between. In germline, CDR1 is SEHNR, CDR2 FQNEAQ (reference sequence). CDR3 residues: CASRLSGTPSDEQFF. The DNA for the CDR3 is TGTGCCAGCAGGTTAAGTGGCACCCCGTCGGATGAGCAGTTCTTC.

This sequence joins TRBV5-1 and TRBJ2-1; 8 positions match TRBD2. Germline V lookup: CDR1 SGHRS, CDR2 YFSETQ. V lost 4 bases, J lost 7 bases, and 10 bases stayed unmatched. This CDR3 has 15 amino acids. The CDR3 DNA follows: TGCGCCAGCAGCATACTAGCGGACCCTGGAAATGAGCAGTTCTTC. This sequence encodes CASSILADPGNEQFF.

Note on this clone: Relative to the germline gene, one junction end is altered; a read error may explain this. Other DNA sequences within the sample encode an identical CDR3. The chain combines TRBV7-7 with TRBJ2-1; 12 bases line up with TRBD2. Germline values: CDR1 SSHAT, CDR2 FNYEAQ (reference sequence). CDR3 length: 15 amino acids. The CDR3, as DNA: TGTGCTAGCAGCTTTGGACTAGCGGGAAACAATGAGCAGTTCTTC. Protein: CASSFGLAGNNEQFF.

In its sample, this clone was seen a few times. The chain combines TRBV30 with TRBJ2-4; D not resolved. The germline V gene has CDR1 GTSNPN and CDR2 SVGIG (reference sequence). V was clipped by 1 base and J by 7 bases, with 5 bases between them. The length of the CDR3 is 11 residues. Here the CDR3 DNA reads TGTGCCTGGAGTGGACTGAACATTCAGTACTTC. Translation: CAWSGLNIQYF.

The CDR3 region has the DNA TGTGCCAGCAGCGTAGAAGGGACAGGGGCCGAAAAACTGTTTTTT. This gives the protein CASSVEGTGAEKLFF. The chain employs TRBV9 and TRBJ1-4; TRBD1 matches at 10 bases. Per germline, CDR1 SGDLS and CDR2 YYNGEE. This CDR3 has 15 amino acids. The V and J ends lost 0 bases and 8 bases, in that order; junction bases with no gene match: 4.

This clone was detected only a few times. The chain recombines TRBV7-9 with TRBJ1-5; 7 bases are shared with TRBD1. V shed 0 bases, J shed 2 bases, and the junction held 13 bases outside the gene matches. The CDR3 is 19 amino acids. Germline values: CDR1 SEHNR, CDR2 FQNEAQ (reference sequence). CDR3 in DNA: TGTGCCAGCAGCTTAGCGAAGGGGACAGTGTCCCGAGGCAATCAGCCCCAGCATTTT. Residues: CASSLAKGTVSRGNQPQHF.

This clone came up a few times. The chain couples TRBV5-1 to TRBJ1-4; 7 positions match TRBD1. The CDR3 loop spans 16 amino acids. In germline, CDR1 is SGHRS, CDR2 YFSETQ. V was clipped by 2 bases and J by 0 bases; unmatched bases: 4. CDR3 in DNA: TGCGCCAGCAGCTTTTACGGGACAGCAACTAATGAAAAACTGTTTTTT. This translates into CASSFYGTATNEKLFF.

This clone has a handful of counts. The V call is TRBV10-3, the J call TRBJ2-3; TRBD2 matches at 9 bases. The CDR3 consists of 14 residues. Per the germline V gene, CDR1 is ENHRY and CDR2 is SYGVKD. Trimming took 9 bases from V and 4 from J; bases not matched to a gene: 8. This CDR3 reads CAIRQGLAPDTQYF. CDR3 coding DNA: TGTGCCATTCGTCAGGGACTAGCCCCAGATACGCAGTATTTT.

The table lists this clone with a few counts. The rearrangement joins TRBV7-2 to TRBJ2-5, with 7 nucleotides matching TRBD2. Germline values: CDR1 SGHTA, CDR2 FQGNSA. This CDR3 has 15 residues. Trimming cost V 5 bases and J 4 bases; bases outside gene matches: 10. In nucleotides, the CDR3 is TGTGCCAGCAGCACTAGCGTGTGGGGAACAGAGACCCAGTACTTC. Translation gives CASSTSVWGTETQYF.

This clone was seen a handful of times. The CDR3 region has the DNA TGTGCCAGCAGCTTAGCAGGGATTTGGCCTGAAGCTTTCTTT. Its translation is CASSLAGIWPEAFF. The rearrangement joins TRBV7-2 to TRBJ1-1; unclear D gene. V shed 0 bases and J shed 6 bases, with 11 bases lying between them. CDR1 SGHTA and CDR2 FQGNSA come from the germline V gene. This CDR3 has 14 residues.

This clone was detected only a few times. The CDR3 region is CASSLQGMYEKLFF. For the CDR3, the DNA is TGTGCCAGCAGCCTACAGGGGATGTATGAAAAACTGTTTTTT. The chain uses TRBV6-5 and TRBJ1-4, with TRBD1 matching over 7 bases. Germline lookup yields CDR1 MNHEY and CDR2 SVGAGI. Unmatched junction bases numbered 7, after V lost 6 bases and J lost 6 bases. This CDR3 region has 14 residues.

This clone has a handful of counts. This chain connects TRBV4-3 to TRBJ2-3, with TRBD1 as a possible D gene (5 bases). Germline V lookup: CDR1 LGHNA, CDR2 YSLEER. Trimming left V 0 bases short and J 3 bases short, with 7 bases between. The CDR3 runs 14 residues. The CDR3 reads CASSQDQGTDTQYF. The CDR3 DNA follows: TGCGCCAGCAGCCAAGACCAGGGAACAGATACGCAGTATTTT.

This clone has a handful of counts. The chain uses TRBV15 and TRBJ1-6; 7 bases align to TRBD1. V dropped 0 bases and J dropped 9; count of bases not matched to a gene: 5. Germline loops: CDR1 LNHNV, CDR2 YYDKDF (reference sequence). CDR3 length: 15 amino acids. CDR3 loop: CATSRDPAGGSPLHF. The DNA for the CDR3 is TGTGCCACCAGCAGAGATCCGGCAGGGGGTTCACCCCTCCACTTT.